The T cell receptor beta chain described here comes from a study of T-cell reconstitution after alpha-beta-depleted transplantation in children. V was clipped by 6 bases and J by 0 bases, with 9 bases between them. Germline CDR1 and CDR2: SGHRS and YFSETQ. This CDR3 contains 14 residues. Preparation of the TCRbeta library used unique molecular identifiers. A single record per CDR3 protein comes from TCRdb applying MiXCR to the PCR reads. The profile covers hundreds of thousands of distinct CDR3 sequences, with approximately 14% appearing a single time and 0.79% taken by the ten largest. This clonotype occurred many times. Antigen unknown. Study results and caveats: Several hundred expanded graft clones reportedly were the source of alpha-beta T cells about two months after transplant. Some patients owed their high day-60 TCRbeta diversity to surviving recipient T cells and thymic progenitors. T-cell counts and diversity were attributed mostly to newly produced T cells one year after transplant.

Specimen: PBMCs, collected before TCRalphabeta/CD19-depleted stem cell transplant. This chain uses TRBV5-1 with TRBJ2-2; D possibly corresponds to TRBD1 (5 bases). The origin of this receptor is a girl aged 2 to 10 with congenital amegakaryocytic thrombocytopenia, due to receive a stem cell transplant. The chain's CDR3 is CASIGAANTGELFF. The CDR3 coding sequence is TGCGCCAGCATTGGGGCAGCGAACACCGGGGAGCTGTTTTTT.